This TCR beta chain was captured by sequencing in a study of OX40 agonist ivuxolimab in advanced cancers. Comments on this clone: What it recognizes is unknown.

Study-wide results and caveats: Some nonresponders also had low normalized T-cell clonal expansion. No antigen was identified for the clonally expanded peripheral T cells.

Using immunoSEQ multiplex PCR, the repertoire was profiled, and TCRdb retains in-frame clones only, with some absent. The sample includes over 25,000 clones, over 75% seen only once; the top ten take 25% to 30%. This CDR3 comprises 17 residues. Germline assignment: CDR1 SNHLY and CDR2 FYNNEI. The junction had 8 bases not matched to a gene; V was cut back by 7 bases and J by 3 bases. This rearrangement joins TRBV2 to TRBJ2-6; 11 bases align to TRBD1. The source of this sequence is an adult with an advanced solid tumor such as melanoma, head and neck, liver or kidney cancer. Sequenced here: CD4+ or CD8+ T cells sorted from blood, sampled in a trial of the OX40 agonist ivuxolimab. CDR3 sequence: CASMAGQGEFGANVLTF. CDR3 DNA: TGTGCCAGCATGGCGGGACAGGGGGAATTTGGGGCCAACGTCCTGACTTTC.